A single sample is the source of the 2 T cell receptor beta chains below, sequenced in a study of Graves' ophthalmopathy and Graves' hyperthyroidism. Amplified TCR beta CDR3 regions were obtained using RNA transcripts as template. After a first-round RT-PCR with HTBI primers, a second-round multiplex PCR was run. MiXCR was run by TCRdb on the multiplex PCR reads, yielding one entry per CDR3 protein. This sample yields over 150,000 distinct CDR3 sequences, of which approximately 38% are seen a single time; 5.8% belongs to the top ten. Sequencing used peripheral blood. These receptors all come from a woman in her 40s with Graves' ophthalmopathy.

CDR3 loop: CSALEQGEETQYF. DNA of the CDR3: TGCAGTGCCCTGGAGCAGGGTGAAGAGACCCAGTACTTC. The chain links TRBV20-1 to TRBJ2-5; perhaps TRBD1 as D (5 bases). V lost 6 bases to trimming and J lost 3 bases, with 14 bases between them. The CDR3 spans 13 residues. CDR1 and CDR2 from the germline V gene are DFQATT and SNEGSKA (reference sequence).

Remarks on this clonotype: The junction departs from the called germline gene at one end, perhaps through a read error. CDR3 loop: CASSSWTRGLSNQPRHF. The CDR3 DNA follows: TGTGCCAGCAGTTCTTGGACTCGGGGACTTAGCAATCAGCCCCGGCATTTT. This chain links TRBV28 with TRBJ1-5; tentative D call: TRBD1 (5 bases). There are 17 residues in the CDR3. The V gene's germline CDR1 is MDHEN and CDR2 SYDVKM.